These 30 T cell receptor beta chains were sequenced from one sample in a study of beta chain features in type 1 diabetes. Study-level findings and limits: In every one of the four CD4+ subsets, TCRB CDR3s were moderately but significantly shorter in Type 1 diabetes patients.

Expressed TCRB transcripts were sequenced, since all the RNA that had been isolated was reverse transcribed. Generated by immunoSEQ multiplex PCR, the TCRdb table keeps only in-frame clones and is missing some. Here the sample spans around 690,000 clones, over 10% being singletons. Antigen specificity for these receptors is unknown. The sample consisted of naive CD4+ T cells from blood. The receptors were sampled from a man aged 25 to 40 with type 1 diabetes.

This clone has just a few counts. CDR3 DNA sequence: TGTGCCAGCAGCGGCGGACCGGGACAGCCCTCTGGAAACACCATATATTTT. Encoded protein: CASSGGPGQPSGNTIYF. The chain combines TRBV9 with TRBJ1-3, with 7 bases identical to TRBD1. Germline CDR1 is SGDLS and CDR2 is YYNGEE. The CDR3 has 17 amino acids. Germline trimming cut 3 bases from V and 0 bases from J; bases unmatched to any gene: 9.

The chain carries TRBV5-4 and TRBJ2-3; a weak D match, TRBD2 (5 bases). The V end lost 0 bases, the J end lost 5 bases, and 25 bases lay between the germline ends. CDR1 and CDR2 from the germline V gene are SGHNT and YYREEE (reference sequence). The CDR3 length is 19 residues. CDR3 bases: TGTGCCAGCAGCTTGGCCGTTTCCTCCGACTACCCCAAAGGAGATACGCAGTATTTT. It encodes CASSLAVSSDYPKGDTQYF.

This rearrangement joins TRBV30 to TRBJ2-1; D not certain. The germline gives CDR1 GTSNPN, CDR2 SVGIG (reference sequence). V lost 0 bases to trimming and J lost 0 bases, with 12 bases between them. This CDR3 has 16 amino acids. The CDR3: CAWSVRVPSSYNEQFF. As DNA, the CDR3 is TGTGCCTGGAGTGTACGGGTGCCTAGCTCCTACAATGAGCAGTTCTTC.

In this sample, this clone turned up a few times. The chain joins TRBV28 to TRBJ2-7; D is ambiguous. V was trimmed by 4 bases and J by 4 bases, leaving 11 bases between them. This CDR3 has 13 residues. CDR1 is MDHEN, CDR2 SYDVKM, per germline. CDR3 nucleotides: TGTGCCAGCAGTTCAGCCTTAGGTTACGAGCAGTACTTC. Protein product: CASSSALGYEQYF.

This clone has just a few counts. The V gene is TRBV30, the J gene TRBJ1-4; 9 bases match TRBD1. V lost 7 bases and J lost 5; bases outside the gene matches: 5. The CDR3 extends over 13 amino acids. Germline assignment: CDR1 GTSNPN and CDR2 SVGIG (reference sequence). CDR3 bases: TGTGCCTCTCACAGGGGGCTGAATGAAAAACTGTTTTTT. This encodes CASHRGLNEKLFF.

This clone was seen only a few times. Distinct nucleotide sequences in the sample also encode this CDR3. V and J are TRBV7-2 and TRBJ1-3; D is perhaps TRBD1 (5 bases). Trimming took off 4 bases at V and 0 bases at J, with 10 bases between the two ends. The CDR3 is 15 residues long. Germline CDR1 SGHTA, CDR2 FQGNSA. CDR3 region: CASSSTGLSGNTIYF. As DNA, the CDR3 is TGTGCCAGCAGCTCAACAGGCCTCTCTGGAAACACCATATATTTT.

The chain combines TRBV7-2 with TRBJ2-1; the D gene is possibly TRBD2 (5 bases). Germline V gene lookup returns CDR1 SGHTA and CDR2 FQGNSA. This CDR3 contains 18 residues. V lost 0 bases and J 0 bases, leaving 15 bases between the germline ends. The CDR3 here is CASSLARVGSLSYNEQFF. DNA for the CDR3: TGTGCCAGCAGCTTAGCGCGGGTCGGCAGCCTCTCCTACAATGAGCAGTTCTTC.

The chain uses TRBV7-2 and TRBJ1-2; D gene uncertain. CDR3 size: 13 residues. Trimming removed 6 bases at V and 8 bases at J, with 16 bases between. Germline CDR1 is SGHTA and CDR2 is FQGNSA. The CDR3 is CASRSETGGGYTF. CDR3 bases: TGTGCCAGCAGGTCAGAAACCGGCGGGGGCTACACCTTC.

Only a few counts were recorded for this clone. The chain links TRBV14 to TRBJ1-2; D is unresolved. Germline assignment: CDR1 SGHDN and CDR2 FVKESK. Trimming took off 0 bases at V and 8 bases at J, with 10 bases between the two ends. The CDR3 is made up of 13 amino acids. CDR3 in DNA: TGTGCCAGCAGCCAAGAGCCCGCCGGGGGCTACACCTTC. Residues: CASSQEPAGGYTF.

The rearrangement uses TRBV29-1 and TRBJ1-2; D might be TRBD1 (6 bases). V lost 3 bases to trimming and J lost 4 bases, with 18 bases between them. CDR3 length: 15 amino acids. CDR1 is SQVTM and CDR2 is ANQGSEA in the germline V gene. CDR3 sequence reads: CSVEGRGKYGYGYTF. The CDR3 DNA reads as TGCAGCGTTGAGGGCAGGGGTAAATACGGCTATGGCTACACCTTC. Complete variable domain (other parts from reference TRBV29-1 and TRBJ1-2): SAVISQKPSRDICQRGTSLTIQCQVDSQVTMMFWYRQQPGQSLTLIATANQGSEATYESGFVIDKFPISRPNLTFSTLTVSNMSPEDSSIYLCSVEGRGKYGYGYTFGSGTRLTVV.

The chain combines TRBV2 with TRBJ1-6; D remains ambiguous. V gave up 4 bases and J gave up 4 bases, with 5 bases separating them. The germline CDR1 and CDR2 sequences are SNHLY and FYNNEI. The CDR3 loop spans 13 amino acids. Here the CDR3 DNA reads TGTGCCAGCAGTGGGGATTATAATTCACCCCTCCACTTT. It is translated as CASSGDYNSPLHF.

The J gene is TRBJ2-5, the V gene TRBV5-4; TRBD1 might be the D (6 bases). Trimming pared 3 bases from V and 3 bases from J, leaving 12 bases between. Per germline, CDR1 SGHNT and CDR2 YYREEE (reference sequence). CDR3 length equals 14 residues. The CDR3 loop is CASSWAGTKETQYF. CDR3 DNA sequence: TGTGCCAGCAGCTGGGCCGGGACAAAAGAGACCCAGTACTTC. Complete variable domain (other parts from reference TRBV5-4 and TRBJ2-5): ETGVTQSPTHLIKTRGQQVTLRCSSQSGHNTVSWYQQALGQGPQFIFQYYREEENGRGNFPPRFSGLQFPNYSSELNVNALELDDSALYLCASSWAGTKETQYFGPGTRLLVL.

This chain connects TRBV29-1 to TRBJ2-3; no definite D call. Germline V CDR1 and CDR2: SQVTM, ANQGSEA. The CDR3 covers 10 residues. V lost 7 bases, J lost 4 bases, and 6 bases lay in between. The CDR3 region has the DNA TGCAGCGGCGGCTCAGATACGCAGTATTTT. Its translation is CSGGSDTQYF.

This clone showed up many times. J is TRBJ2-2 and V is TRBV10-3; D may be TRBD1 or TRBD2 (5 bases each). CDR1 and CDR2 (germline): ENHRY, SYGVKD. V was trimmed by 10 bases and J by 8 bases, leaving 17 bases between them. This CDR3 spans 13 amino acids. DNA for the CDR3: TGTGCCACCCTTGGGACGTTCCCAGGGGAGCTGTTTTTT. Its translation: CATLGTFPGELFF.

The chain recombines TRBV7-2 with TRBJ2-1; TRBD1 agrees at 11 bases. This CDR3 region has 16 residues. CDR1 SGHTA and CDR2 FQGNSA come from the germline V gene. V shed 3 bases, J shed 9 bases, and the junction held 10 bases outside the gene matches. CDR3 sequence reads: CASSLGQGEGLGEQFF. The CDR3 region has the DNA TGTGCCAGCAGCTTGGGACAGGGGGAAGGATTGGGTGAGCAGTTCTTC.

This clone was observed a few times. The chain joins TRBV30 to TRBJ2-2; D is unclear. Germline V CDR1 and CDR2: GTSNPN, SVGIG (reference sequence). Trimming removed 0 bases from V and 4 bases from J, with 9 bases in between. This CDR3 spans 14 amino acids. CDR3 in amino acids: CAWSVLVSTGELFF. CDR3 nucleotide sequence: TGTGCCTGGAGTGTACTCGTTAGCACCGGGGAGCTGTTTTTT.

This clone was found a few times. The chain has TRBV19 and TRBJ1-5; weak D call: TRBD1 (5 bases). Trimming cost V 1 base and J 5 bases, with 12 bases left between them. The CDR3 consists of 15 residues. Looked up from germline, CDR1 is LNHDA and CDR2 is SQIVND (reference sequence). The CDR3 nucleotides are TGTGCCAGTAGTATAGTTGGCGCGGGACATCAGCCCCAGCATTTT. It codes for CASSIVGAGHQPQHF.

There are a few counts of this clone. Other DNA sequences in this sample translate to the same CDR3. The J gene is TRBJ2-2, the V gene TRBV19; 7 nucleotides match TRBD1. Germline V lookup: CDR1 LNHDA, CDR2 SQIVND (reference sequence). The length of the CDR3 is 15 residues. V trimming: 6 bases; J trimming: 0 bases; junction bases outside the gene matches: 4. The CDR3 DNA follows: TGTGCCAGTAGGACAGGGACAGCGAACACCGGGGAGCTGTTTTTT. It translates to CASRTGTANTGELFF.

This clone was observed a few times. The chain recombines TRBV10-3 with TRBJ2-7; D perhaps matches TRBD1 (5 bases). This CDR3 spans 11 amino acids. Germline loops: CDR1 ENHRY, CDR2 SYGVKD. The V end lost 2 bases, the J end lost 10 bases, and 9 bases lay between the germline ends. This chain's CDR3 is CAISEQGIQYF. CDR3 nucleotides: TGTGCCATCAGTGAGCAGGGTATTCAGTACTTC.

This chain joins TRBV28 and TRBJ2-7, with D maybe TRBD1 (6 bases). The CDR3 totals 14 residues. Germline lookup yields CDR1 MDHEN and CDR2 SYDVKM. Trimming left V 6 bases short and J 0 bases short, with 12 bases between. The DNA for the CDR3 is TGTGCCAGCAGGTTACAGGGCCGCTCCTACGAGCAGTACTTC. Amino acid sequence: CASRLQGRSYEQYF.

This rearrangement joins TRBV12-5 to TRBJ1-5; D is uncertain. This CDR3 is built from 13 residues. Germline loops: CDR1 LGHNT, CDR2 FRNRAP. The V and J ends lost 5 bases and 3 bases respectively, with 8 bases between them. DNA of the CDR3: TGTGCTAGTGGTCAGGACCCCAATCAGCCCCAGCATTTT. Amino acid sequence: CASGQDPNQPQHF.

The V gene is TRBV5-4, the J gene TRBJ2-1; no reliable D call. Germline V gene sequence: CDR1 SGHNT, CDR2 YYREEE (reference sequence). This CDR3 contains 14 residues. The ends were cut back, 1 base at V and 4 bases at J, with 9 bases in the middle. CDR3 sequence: CASSLPTAYNEQFF. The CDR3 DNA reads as TGTGCCAGCAGCTTGCCCACAGCATACAATGAGCAGTTCTTC.

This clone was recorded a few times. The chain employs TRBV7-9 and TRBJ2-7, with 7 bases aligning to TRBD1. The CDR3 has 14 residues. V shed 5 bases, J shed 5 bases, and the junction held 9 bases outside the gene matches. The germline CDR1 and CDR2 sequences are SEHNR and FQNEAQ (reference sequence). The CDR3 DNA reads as TGTGCCAGCAGCCCCAAGGGGACAGAAAACGAGCAGTACTTC. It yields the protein CASSPKGTENEQYF. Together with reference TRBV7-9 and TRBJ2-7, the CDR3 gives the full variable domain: DTGVSQNPRHKITKRGQNVTFRCDPISEHNRLYWYRQTLGQGPEFLTYFQNEAQLEKSRLLSDRFSAERPKGSFSTLEIQRTEQGDSAMYLCASSPKGTENEQYFGPGTRLTVT.

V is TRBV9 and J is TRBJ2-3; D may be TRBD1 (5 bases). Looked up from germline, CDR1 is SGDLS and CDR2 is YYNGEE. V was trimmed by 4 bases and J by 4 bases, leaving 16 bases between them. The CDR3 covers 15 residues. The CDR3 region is CASSFNDRGSDTQYF. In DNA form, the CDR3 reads TGTGCCAGCAGCTTTAACGACAGAGGTTCAGATACGCAGTATTTT.

This CDR3 is CASSLTGIDIQYF. DNA for the CDR3: TGTGCCAGCAGTTTGACAGGGATAGACATTCAGTACTTC. The V gene is TRBV27, the J gene TRBJ2-4; 7 bases map to TRBD1. CDR1 is MNHEY and CDR2 is SMNVEV in the germline V gene (reference sequence). The CDR3 totals 13 residues. J was trimmed by 8 bases and V by 3 bases; bases with no gene match: 4.

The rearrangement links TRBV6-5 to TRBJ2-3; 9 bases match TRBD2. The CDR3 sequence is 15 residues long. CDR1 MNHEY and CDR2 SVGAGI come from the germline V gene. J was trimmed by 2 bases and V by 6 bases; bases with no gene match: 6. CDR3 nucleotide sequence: TGTGCCAGCAGCTTTCGACTAGCGGACACAGATACGCAGTATTTT. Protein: CASSFRLADTDTQYF.

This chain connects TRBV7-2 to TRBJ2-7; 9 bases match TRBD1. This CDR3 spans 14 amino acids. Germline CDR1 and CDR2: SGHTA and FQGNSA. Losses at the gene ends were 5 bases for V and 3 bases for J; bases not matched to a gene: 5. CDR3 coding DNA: TGTGCCAGCAGCCCGCAGACAGGGGGCTACGAGCAGTACTTC. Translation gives CASSPQTGGYEQYF.

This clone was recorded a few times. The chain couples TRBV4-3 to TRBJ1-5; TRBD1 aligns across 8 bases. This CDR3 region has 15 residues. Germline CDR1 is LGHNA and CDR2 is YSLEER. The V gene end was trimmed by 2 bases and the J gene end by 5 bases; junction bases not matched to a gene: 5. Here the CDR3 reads CASSQTGQGDQPQHF. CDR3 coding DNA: TGCGCCAGCAGCCAAACAGGACAGGGAGATCAGCCCCAGCATTTT.

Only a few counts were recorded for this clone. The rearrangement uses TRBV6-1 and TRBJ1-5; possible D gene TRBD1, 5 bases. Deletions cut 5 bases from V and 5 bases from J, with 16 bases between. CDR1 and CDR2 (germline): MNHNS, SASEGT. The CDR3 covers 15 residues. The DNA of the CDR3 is TGTGCCAGCAGTCGGGCCGAAGGAGGGGATCAGCCCCAGCATTTT. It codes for CASSRAEGGDQPQHF.

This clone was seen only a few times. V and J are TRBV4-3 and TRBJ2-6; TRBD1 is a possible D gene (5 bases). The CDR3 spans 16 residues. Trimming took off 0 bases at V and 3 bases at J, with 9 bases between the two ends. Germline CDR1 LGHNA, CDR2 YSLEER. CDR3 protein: CASSQEDQGGANVLTF. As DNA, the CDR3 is TGCGCCAGCAGCCAAGAAGACCAGGGTGGGGCCAACGTCCTGACTTTC.